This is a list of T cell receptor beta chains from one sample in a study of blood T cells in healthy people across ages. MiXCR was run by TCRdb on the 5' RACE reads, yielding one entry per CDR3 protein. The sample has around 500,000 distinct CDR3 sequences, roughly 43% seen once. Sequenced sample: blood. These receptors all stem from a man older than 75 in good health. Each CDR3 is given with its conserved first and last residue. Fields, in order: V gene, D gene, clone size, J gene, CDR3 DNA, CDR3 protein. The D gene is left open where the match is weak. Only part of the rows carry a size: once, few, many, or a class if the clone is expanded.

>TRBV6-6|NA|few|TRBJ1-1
TGTGCCAGCAGTCAGGACAGTTTTGCTTTCTTT
CASSQDSFAFF
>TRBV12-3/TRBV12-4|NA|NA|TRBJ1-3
TGTGCCAGCAGTTGGACGGGGGCTTCTGGAAACACCATATATTTT
CASSWTGASGNTIYF
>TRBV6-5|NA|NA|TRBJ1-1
TGTGCCAGCAGTTCTTGGGGGGCCAGGAACACTGAAGCTTTCTTT
CASSSWGARNTEAFF
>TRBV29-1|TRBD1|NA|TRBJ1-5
TGCAGCGTTGACGCCCTGGGACAGGGGAATCAGCCCCAGCATTTT
CSVDALGQGNQPQHF
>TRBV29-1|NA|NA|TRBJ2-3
TGCAGCGCCCCGAGAAGGGGAGATACGCAGTATTTT
CSAPRRGDTQYF
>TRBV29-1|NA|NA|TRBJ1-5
TGCAGCGTTCCGACAGAACAATATAGCAATCAGCCCCAGCATTTT
CSVPTEQYSNQPQHF
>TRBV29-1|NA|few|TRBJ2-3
TGCAGCGTTGGGGGGGATCCTTCAGATACGCAGTATTTT
CSVGGDPSDTQYF
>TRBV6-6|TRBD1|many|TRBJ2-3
TGTGCCAGCACCCTGACAGGGTCAAGACCAGATACGCAGTATTTT
CASTLTGSRPDTQYF
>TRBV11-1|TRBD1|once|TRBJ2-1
TGTGCCAGCAGCACAAATAAGGGGGCTTCATACAATGAGCAGTTCTTC
CASSTNKGASYNEQFF
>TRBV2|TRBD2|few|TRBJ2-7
TGTGCCAGCAGTGGGCTAGCGGAAGCCTACGAGCAGTACTTC
CASSGLAEAYEQYF
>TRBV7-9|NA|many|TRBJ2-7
TGTGCCAGCAGCCCCGGACAGTATTCCTACGAGCAGTACTTC
CASSPGQYSYEQYF
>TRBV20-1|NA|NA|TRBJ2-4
TGCAGTGCCCTTGAAAACATTCAGTACTTC
CSALENIQYF
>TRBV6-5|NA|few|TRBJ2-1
TGTGCCAGCAGGCAATACCGGGCCTTACATGAGCAGTTCTTC
CASRQYRALHEQFF
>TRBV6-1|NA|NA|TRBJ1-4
TGTGCCAGCCACCGCATAGCTAATGAAAAACTGTTTTTT
CASHRIANEKLFF
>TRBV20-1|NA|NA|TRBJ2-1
TGCAGTGCCCCGAGCTCCTACAATGAGCAGTTCTTC
CSAPSSYNEQFF
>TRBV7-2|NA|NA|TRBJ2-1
TGTGCCAGCAGCTTAGATCCAGGCAATGAGCAGTTCTTC
CASSLDPGNEQFF
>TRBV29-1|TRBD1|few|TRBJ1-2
TGCAGCGTCCAGGGGGACCACTATGGCTACACCTTC
CSVQGDHYGYTF
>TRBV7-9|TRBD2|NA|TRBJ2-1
TGTGCCAGCAGCCTCGGGGGGAGTGGCTACAATGAGCAGTTCTTC
CASSLGGSGYNEQFF
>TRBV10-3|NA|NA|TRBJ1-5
TGTGCCATCAGTCGACAGGTCAATCAGCCCCAGCATTTT
CAISRQVNQPQHF
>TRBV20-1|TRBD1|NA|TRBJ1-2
TGCAGTGCACCGAGTCGGCAGGGGGCGGAAGGCTACACCTTC
CSAPSRQGAEGYTF
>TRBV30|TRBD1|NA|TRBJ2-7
TGTGCCTGGAGTGCGGGACAGGCCTACGAGCAGTACTTC
CAWSAGQAYEQYF
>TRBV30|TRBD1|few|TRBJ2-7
TGTGCCTGGAGAGACCGGGACAGGGGCTCCTACGAGCAGTACTTC
CAWRDRDRGSYEQYF
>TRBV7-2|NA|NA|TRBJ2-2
TGTGCCAGCAGCTTTCCCCGCGGCCAACCCAACACCGGGGAGCTGTTTTTT
CASSFPRGQPNTGELFF
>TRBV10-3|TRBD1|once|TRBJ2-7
TGTGCCATCAGTGAGGGACAGGTCTACGAGCAGTACTTC
CAISEGQVYEQYF
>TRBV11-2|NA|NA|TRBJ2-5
TGTGCCAGCAGCCCGCCGGACAGTGACGAAGAGACCCAGTACTTC
CASSPPDSDEETQYF
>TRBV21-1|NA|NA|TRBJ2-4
TGTGCCAGCAGCAAAGGGGCAGCCCCGAAAAACATTCAGTACTTC
CASSKGAAPKNIQYF
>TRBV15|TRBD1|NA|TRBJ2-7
TGTGCCACCAGCAGAGACAGGGGGCAGGACGAGCAGTACTTC
CATSRDRGQDEQYF
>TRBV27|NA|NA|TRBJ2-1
TGTGCCAGCTCGAAGTGGAGCTCCTACAATGAGCAGTTCTTC
CASSKWSSYNEQFF
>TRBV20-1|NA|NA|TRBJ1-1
TGCAGTGCTAGAGATGGGATAGTGAACACTGAAGCTTTCTTT
CSARDGIVNTEAFF
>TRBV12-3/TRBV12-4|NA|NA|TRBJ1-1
TGTGCCAGCAGTACCGCAGTATACACTGAAGCTTTCTTT
CASSTAVYTEAFF
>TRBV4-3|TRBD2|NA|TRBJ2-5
TGCGCCAGCAGCCCACAGGCCTCTAGCGGGAGATTGGATGAGCAGTACTTC
CASSPQASSGRLDEQYF
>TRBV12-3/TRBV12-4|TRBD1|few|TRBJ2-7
TGTGCCAGCAGTTTGACAGGGATGGGGGCCTACGAGCAGTACTTC
CASSLTGMGAYEQYF
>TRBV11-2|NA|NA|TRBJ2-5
TGTGCCAGCAGTTCACCCGAGATAAGGGTGGAGACCCAGTACTTC
CASSSPEIRVETQYF
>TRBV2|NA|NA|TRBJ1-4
TGTGCCAGCAGTGACGACGACGGGAATGAAAAACTGTTTTTT
CASSDDDGNEKLFF
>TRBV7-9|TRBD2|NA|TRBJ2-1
TGTGCCAGCAGCTTGAGGGGACTAGCGGACAATGAGCAGTTCTTC
CASSLRGLADNEQFF
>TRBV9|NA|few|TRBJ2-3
TGTGCCAGCAGCGCTTATAGCCCCCAGGATACGCAGTATTTT
CASSAYSPQDTQYF
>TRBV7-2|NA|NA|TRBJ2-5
TGTGCCAGCAGCCAAAGTGGGGGGGCTCCCCGGGAGACCCAGTACTTC
CASSQSGGAPRETQYF
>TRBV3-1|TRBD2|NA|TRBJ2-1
TGTGCCAGCAGCCAAAAATCTAGCGGGAGGAACCGCTACGGGGATGAGCAGTTCTTC
CASSQKSSGRNRYGDEQFF
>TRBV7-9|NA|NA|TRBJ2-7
TGTGCCAGCAGCAGTACAGGGAGGAGCTACGAGCAGTACTTC
CASSSTGRSYEQYF
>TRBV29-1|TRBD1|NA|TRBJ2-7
TGCAGCGTTCCGGGACAGGGGTTCTACGAGCAGTACTTC
CSVPGQGFYEQYF
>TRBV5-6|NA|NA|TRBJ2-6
TGTGCCAGCAGCTCACTAACAGGGTCCGGGGCCAACGTCCTGACTTTC
CASSSLTGSGANVLTF
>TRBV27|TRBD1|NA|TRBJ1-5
TGTGCCAGCAGTCTAGGGACAGAATATAGCAATCAGCCCCAGCATTTT
CASSLGTEYSNQPQHF
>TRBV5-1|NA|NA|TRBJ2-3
TGCGCCAGCAGCCTAGAGGACCGTCGGGGAGCAGATACGCAGTATTTT
CASSLEDRRGADTQYF
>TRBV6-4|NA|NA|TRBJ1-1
TGTGCCAGCAGTGAACATCAGAACACTGAAGCTTTCTTT
CASSEHQNTEAFF
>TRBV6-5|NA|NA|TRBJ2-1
TGTGCCAGCAGTCTACCTCGGACAGGGACAGGCGGGAGCTCCTACAATGAGCAGTTCTTC
CASSLPRTGTGGSSYNEQFF
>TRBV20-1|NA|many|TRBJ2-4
TGCAGTGCTAGAGCCCAACAAACCAAAAACATTCAGTACTTC
CSARAQQTKNIQYF
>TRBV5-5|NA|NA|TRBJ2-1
TGTGCCAGCAGCGGGGGGCCTGACAATGAGCAGTTCTTC
CASSGGPDNEQFF
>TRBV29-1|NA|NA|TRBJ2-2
TGCAGCGTTGGAGGTCCAGGGAACACCGGGGAGCTGTTTTTT
CSVGGPGNTGELFF
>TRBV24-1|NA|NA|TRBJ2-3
TGTGCCACCAGTGACCAGTCCGTAAGGGGGACAGATACGCAGTATTTT
CATSDQSVRGTDTQYF
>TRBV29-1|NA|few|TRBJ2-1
TGCAGCGTTGCCGGGAGAGGGTCCTACAATGAGCAGTTCTTC
CSVAGRGSYNEQFF
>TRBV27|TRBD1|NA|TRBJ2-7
TGTGCCAGCAGTACCAGACAGGGGTCTAGAAATCCCTACGAGCAGTACTTC
CASSTRQGSRNPYEQYF